The 9 T cell receptor beta chains below all came from one sample that was sequenced in a study of T cell changes during pregnancy in multiple sclerosis. Only in-frame clones appear in the TCRdb table, and some are missing; sequencing was by immunoSEQ multiplex PCR. The sample consists of roughly 99,000 clones, 85% to 95% of them appearing once. The starting material was peripheral blood, obtained in the third trimester of pregnancy. These receptor sequences come from a female donor in good health, enrolled as a control in a pregnancy study.

The rearrangement uses TRBV30 and TRBJ2-7; weak D call: TRBD1 (6 bases). The germline V gene encodes CDR1 GTSNPN and CDR2 SVGIG (reference sequence). V lost 4 bases, J lost 4 bases, and 14 bases lay in between. CDR3 length equals 13 residues. CDR3 DNA: TGTGCCTGGACCTCTCTAGGGGGTTACGAGCAGTACTTC. It translates to CAWTSLGGYEQYF.

This clone has a single count. This chain joins TRBV7-9 and TRBJ1-3; D is unresolved. Germline values: CDR1 SEHNR, CDR2 FQNEAQ (reference sequence). V shed 5 bases and J shed 0 bases, with 14 bases lying between them. The CDR3 is 16 residues long. The CDR3 reads CASSAHSLSSGNTIYF. DNA for the CDR3: TGTGCCAGCAGCGCGCACAGCCTCAGCTCTGGAAACACCATATATTTT.

V gene TRBV30 combines with J gene TRBJ2-7; TRBD1 might be the D (5 bases). The CDR3 runs 14 residues. The germline gives CDR1 GTSNPN, CDR2 SVGIG (reference sequence). V was cut by 3 bases and J by 2 bases, with 14 bases left in between. The chain's CDR3 is CAWRPLETAYEQYF. The CDR3 nucleotides read TGTGCCTGGAGACCGCTTGAGACAGCCTACGAGCAGTACTTC.

This chain uses TRBV7-3 with TRBJ2-6; unclear D gene. From germline, CDR1 is SGHTA and CDR2 FQGTGA. The CDR3 sequence is 17 residues long. Trimming removed 7 bases at V and 0 bases at J, with 16 bases between. The CDR3 DNA follows: TGTGCCAGCAACCCAACCGGTCCTATCTCTGGGGCCAACGTCCTGACTTTC. Protein sequence: CASNPTGPISGANVLTF.

About this clone: The sample contains more than one DNA sequence encoding this CDR3. The chain is built from TRBV6-5 and TRBJ1-6; 8 positions match TRBD1. The germline V gene has CDR1 MNHEY and CDR2 SVGAGI. Trimming cost V 6 bases and J 5 bases; bases outside gene matches: 3. The length of the CDR3 is 14 residues. CDR3 in DNA: TGTGCCAGCAGCCGGGGACAGGATAATTCACCCCTCCACTTT. Residues: CASSRGQDNSPLHF.

In this sample, this clone turned up once. The chain has TRBV6-5 and TRBJ2-1; D gene unclear. In germline, CDR1 is MNHEY, CDR2 SVGAGI. This CDR3 is built from 12 residues. Trimming left V 4 bases short and J 7 bases short, with 8 bases between. Written as DNA, the CDR3 is TGTGCCAGCAGTTCACCGGGTAATGAGCAGTTCTTC. Its protein is CASSSPGNEQFF.

The J gene is TRBJ2-2, the V gene TRBV7-2; TRBD1 might be the D (5 bases). The CDR3 is made up of 15 amino acids. Per the germline V gene, CDR1 is SGHTA and CDR2 is FQGNSA. The germline V and J ends were trimmed by 2 bases and 0 bases, with 7 bases remaining between them. The CDR3 sequence: CASSLWGSNTGELFF. CDR3 DNA sequence: TGTGCCAGCAGCTTATGGGGCTCGAACACCGGGGAGCTGTTTTTT.

CDR3 nucleotide sequence: TGTGCCAGCAGCTTAGTAAACGGGGGTGGCACTGAAGCTTTCTTT. As protein: CASSLVNGGGTEAFF. The V call is TRBV7-9, the J call TRBJ1-1; a possible D gene is TRBD1 (5 bases). In germline, CDR1 is SEHNR, CDR2 FQNEAQ (reference sequence). The CDR3 runs 15 residues. The V end lost 1 base, the J end lost 4 bases, and 13 bases lay between the germline ends.

The chain links TRBV9 to TRBJ2-7; unclear D gene. The CDR3 runs to 12 residues. The V end was cut by 3 bases, the J end by 0 bases, with 4 bases between. The V gene's germline CDR1 is SGDLS and CDR2 YYNGEE. The CDR3 DNA reads TGTGCCAGCAGCGGAGGCTCCTACGAGCAGTACTTC. Translated: CASSGGSYEQYF.